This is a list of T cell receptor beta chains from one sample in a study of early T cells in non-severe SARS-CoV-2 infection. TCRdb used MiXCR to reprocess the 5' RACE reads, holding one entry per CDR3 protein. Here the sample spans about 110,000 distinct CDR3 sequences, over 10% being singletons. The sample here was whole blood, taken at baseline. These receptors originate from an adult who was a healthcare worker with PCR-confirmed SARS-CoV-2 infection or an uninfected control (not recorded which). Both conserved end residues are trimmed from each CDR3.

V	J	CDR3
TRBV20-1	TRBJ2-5	SARDSTSGSRAGETQY
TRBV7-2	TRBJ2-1	ASSRDRYNEQF
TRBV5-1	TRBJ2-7	ASSLLAAGTSSYEQY
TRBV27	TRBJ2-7	ASSLGGPSYEQY
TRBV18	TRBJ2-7	ASSPGARGEQY
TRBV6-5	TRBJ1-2	ATFQKGQGHGGYT
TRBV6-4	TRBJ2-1	ASSDSIQRGVSEQF
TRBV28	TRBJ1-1	ASSPPVSMNTEAF
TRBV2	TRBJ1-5	ASSEEGIQPQH
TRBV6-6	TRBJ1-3	ASTRGSGNTIY
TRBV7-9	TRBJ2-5	ASSLARSRETQY
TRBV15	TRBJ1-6	ATSRGNTGSESPLH
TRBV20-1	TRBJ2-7	SATSGREDEQY
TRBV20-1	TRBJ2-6	SARGATGRANVLT
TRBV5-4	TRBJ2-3	ASSLELAGEGTDTQY
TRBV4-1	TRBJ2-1	ASSQESGLSYNEQF
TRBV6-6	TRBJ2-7	ASSSGTPSYEQY
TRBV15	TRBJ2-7	ATSRPTLGLSYEQY
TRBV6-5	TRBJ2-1	ASSLAGGLRNEQF
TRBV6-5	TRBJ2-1	ASSAGQGYNEQF
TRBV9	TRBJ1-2	ASSSRALARGYT
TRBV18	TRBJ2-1	ASSPSSNNEQF
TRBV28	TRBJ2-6	ASSPFGTGKIVLT
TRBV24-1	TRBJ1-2	ATSDSTGVGYT
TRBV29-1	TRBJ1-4	SVLQPGQGNEKLF
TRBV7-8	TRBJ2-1	ASSPILRGDNEQF
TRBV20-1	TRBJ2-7	SARTPSGNSYEQY
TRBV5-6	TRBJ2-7	ASSLWTGLSYEQY
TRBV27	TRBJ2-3	ASSILAGRPNTQY
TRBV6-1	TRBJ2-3	ASRNDQREGQDTQY
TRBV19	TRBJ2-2	ASSMTGNTGELF
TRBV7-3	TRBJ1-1	ASSLTTNTEAF
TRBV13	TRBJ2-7	ASSFRDRYEQY